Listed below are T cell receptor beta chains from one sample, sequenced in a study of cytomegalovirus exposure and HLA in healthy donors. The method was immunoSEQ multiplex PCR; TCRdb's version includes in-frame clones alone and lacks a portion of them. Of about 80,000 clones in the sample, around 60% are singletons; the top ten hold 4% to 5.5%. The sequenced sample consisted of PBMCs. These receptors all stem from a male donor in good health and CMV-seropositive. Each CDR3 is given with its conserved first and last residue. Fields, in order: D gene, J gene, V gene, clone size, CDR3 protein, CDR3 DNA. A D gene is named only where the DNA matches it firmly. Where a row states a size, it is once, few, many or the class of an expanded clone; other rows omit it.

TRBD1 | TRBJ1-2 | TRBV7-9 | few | CASSFDRDNGYTF | TGTGCCAGCAGCTTCGACAGGGATAATGGCTACACCTTC
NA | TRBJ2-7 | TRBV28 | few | CASSLGSEQYF | TGTGCCAGCAGTTTGGGCAGCGAGCAGTACTTC
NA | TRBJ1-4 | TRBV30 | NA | CAWTGGQGNEKLFF | TGTGCCTGGACGGGGGGGCAGGGTAATGAAAAACTGTTTTTT
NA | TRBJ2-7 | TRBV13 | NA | CASSLGLADSSYEQYF | TGTGCCAGCAGCTTAGGCCTAGCAGATAGCTCCTACGAGCAGTACTTC
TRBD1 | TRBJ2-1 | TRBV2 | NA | CASSGQGEQFF | TGTGCCAGCAGTGGACAGGGTGAGCAGTTCTTC
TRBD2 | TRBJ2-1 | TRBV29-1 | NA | CSVERGGRNEQFF | TGCAGCGTTGAGCGGGGGGGCCGTAATGAGCAGTTCTTC
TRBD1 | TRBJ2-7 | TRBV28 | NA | CASTWGQGYYEQYF | TGTGCCAGCACCTGGGGACAGGGATACTACGAGCAGTACTTC
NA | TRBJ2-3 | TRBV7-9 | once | CASSLGDFSTDTQYF | TGTGCCAGCAGCTTAGGGGACTTTTCCACAGATACGCAGTATTTT
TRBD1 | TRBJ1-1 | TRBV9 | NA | CASSVEDRANTEAFF | TGTGCCAGCAGCGTGGAGGACAGGGCAAACACTGAAGCTTTCTTT
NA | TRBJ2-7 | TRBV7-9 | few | CASSLERTYEQYF | TGTGCCAGCAGCTTAGAGCGAACCTACGAGCAGTACTTC
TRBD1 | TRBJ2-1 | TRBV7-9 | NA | CASTSGTAPVSEQFF | TGTGCCAGCACCTCCGGGACAGCCCCTGTTAGTGAGCAGTTCTTC
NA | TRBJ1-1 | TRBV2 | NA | CASSPGTYHFF | TGTGCCAGCAGTCCCGGGACATATCATTTCTTT
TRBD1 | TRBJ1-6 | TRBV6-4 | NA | CASSLDRMAPLHF | TGTGCCAGCAGCCTGGACAGGATGGCACCCCTCCACTTT
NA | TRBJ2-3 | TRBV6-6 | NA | CASRNPGGTSTDTQYF | TGTGCCAGCAGGAATCCGGGCGGGACTAGCACAGATACGCAGTATTTT
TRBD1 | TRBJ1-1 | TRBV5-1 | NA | CASSSGTDLEAFF | TGCGCCAGCAGCTCCGGGACAGATCTTGAAGCTTTCTTT
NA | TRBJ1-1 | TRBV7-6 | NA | CASSRWAGEAFF | TGTGCCAGCAGCCGATGGGCTGGCGAAGCTTTCTTT
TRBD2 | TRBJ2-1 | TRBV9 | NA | CASSSGASGIYNEQFF | TGTGCCAGCAGCTCCGGGGCTAGCGGGATCTACAATGAGCAGTTCTTC
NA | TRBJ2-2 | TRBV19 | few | CASKDRTPGELFF | TGTGCCAGTAAAGACAGAACCCCCGGGGAGCTGTTTTTT
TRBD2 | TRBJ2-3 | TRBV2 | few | CASSEAPGGITDTQYF | TGTGCCAGCAGTGAAGCCCCGGGGGGGATCACAGATACGCAGTATTTT
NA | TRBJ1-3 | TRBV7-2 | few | CASSLDSSGNTIYF | TGTGCCAGCAGCTTAGACAGCTCTGGAAACACCATATATTTT
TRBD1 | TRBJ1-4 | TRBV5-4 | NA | CASSLGGTGGMAEKLFF | TGTGCCAGCAGCTTGGGAGGGACAGGGGGCATGGCTGAAAAACTGTTTTTT
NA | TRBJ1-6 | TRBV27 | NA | CASSFPGTQPYNVNSPLHF | TGTGCCAGCAGTTTCCCCGGGACTCAGCCTTATAACGTTAATTCACCCCTCCACTTT
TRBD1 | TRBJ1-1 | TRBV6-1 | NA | CASSLQGALDTEAFF | TGTGCCAGCAGTTTACAGGGGGCGCTGGACACTGAAGCTTTCTTT
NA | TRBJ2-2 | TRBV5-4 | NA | CASSSPLTGSRTGELFF | TGTGCCAGCAGCTCACCTCTAACAGGGTCCCGTACCGGGGAGCTGTTTTTT
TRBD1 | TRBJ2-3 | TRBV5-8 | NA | CASSRGTGSLPDTQYF | TGTGCCAGCAGCCGGGGGACAGGGTCCCTACCGGATACGCAGTATTTT
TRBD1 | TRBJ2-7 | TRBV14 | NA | CASSQAFGTGRYEQYF | TGTGCCAGCAGCCAAGCCTTTGGGACAGGGAGATACGAGCAGTACTTC
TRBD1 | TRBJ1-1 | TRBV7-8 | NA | CASSFYAGGREAFF | TGTGCCAGCAGCTTTTACGCAGGGGGGCGTGAAGCTTTCTTT
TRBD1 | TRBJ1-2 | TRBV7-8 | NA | CASSLRDRGRDGYTF | TGTGCCAGCAGCTTACGTGACAGGGGGCGGGATGGCTACACCTTC
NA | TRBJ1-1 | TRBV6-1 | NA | CASSEAQVSEAFF | TGTGCCAGCAGTGAGGCCCAAGTTTCTGAAGCTTTCTTT
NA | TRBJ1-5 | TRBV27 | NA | CASSLYPPQGTGNQPQHF | TGTGCCAGCAGTTTATATCCTCCCCAGGGGACCGGGAATCAGCCCCAGCATTTT
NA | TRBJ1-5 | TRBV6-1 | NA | CATTGGLSNQPQHF | TGTGCCACCACGGGAGGGCTTAGCAATCAGCCCCAGCATTTT
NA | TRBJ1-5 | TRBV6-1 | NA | CASSAGPGGRPQHF | TGTGCCAGCAGTGCCGGACCCGGGGGTCGGCCCCAGCATTTT
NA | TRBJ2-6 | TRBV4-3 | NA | CASSRTFSGANVLTF | TGCGCCAGCAGTCGGACATTCTCTGGGGCCAACGTCCTGACTTTC
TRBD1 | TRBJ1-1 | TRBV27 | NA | CASRQGVAKAFF | TGTGCCAGTCGACAGGGAGTCGCCAAAGCTTTCTTT
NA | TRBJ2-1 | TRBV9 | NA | CASSVVGVEQQFF | TGTGCCAGCAGCGTAGTAGGAGTGGAGCAACAGTTCTTC
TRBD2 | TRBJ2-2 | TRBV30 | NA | CAWHSGIYTGELFF | TGTGCCTGGCATAGCGGGATTTACACCGGGGAGCTGTTTTTT
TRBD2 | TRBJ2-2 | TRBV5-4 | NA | CASSSGRGGARTGELFF | TGTGCCAGCAGCTCCGGACGGGGGGGGGCTCGCACCGGGGAGCTGTTTTTT
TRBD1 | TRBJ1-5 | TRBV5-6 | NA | CASSLARTGFRVQPQHF | TGTGCCAGCAGCTTGGCCCGGACAGGGTTTCGTGTGCAGCCCCAGCATTTT
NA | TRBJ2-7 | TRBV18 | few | CASARARTEEQYF | TGTGCCAGCGCACGGGCCCGGACTGAAGAGCAGTACTTC
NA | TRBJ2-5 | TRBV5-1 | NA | CASSLARETQYF | TGCGCCAGCAGCTTGGCCCGGGAGACCCAGTACTTC
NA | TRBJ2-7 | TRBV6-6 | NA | CASSYSETVNEQYF | TGTGCCAGCAGTTACTCGGAGACAGTTAACGAGCAGTACTTC
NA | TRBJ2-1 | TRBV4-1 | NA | CASSQVGASTGNEQFF | TGCGCCAGCAGCCAAGTAGGAGCTTCGACGGGAAATGAGCAGTTCTTC
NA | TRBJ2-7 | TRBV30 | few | CAWSDPTESSYEQYF | TGTGCCTGGAGCGACCCGACAGAGTCCTCCTACGAGCAGTACTTC
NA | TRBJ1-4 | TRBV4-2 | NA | CASSQDLLQGRGEKLFF | TGTGCCAGCAGCCAAGATCTGCTCCAGGGTAGGGGTGAAAAACTGTTTTTT
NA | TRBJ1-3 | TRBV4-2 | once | CASSQQTDSGNTIYF | TGTGCCAGCAGCCAACAGACAGACTCTGGAAACACCATATATTTT
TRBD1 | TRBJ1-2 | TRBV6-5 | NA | CASSLLTGGPYGYTF | TGTGCCAGCAGCCTCCTGACAGGGGGCCCATATGGCTACACCTTC
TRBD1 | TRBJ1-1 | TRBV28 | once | CASREGATEAFF | TGTGCCAGCAGGGAGGGGGCCACTGAAGCTTTCTTT
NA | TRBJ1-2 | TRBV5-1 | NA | CASSRESNKGPTNYGYTF | TGCGCCAGCAGCCGGGAGTCTAATAAAGGTCCCACTAACTATGGCTACACCTTC
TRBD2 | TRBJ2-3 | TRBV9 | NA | CASSVGTSGRSDTQYF | TGTGCCAGCAGCGTAGGGACTAGCGGGAGGAGCGATACGCAGTATTTT
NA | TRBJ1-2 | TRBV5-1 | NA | CASSFRAPRANGYTF | TGCGCCAGCAGCTTTCGGGCCCCCAGGGCTAATGGCTACACCTTC
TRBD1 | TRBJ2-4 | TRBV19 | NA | CASKQGERNIQYF | TGTGCCAGTAAACAGGGGGAGCGAAACATTCAGTACTTC
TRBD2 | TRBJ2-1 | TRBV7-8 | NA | CASSLSGSYNEQFF | TGTGCCAGCAGCCTTAGCGGGAGCTACAATGAGCAGTTCTTC
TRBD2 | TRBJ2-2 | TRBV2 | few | CASSPGTSGVTGELFF | TGTGCCAGCAGCCCCGGGACTAGCGGGGTCACCGGGGAGCTGTTTTTT
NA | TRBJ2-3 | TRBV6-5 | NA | CASSRGRGIADTQYF | TGTGCCAGCAGCCGAGGGCGGGGAATTGCAGATACGCAGTATTTT
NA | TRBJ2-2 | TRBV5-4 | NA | CAHGAVNTGELFF | TGTGCCCATGGGGCAGTCAACACCGGGGAGCTGTTTTTT
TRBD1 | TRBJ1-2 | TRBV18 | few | CASSPGQNYGYTF | TGTGCCAGCTCCCCGGGACAGAACTATGGCTACACCTTC
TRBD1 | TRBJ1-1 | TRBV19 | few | CASSAHRGPTEAFF | TGTGCCAGTAGTGCCCACAGGGGGCCCACTGAAGCTTTCTTT